The rows below give T cell receptor beta chains drawn from one sample of a study of cytomegalovirus exposure and HLA in healthy donors. Sequencing used immunoSEQ multiplex PCR; TCRdb keeps in-frame clones, though not all of them. The sample lists roughly 150,000 clones; approximately 80% were seen once. Sequencing used PBMCs. These TCRs come from a male donor in good health and CMV-seronegative. Each CDR3 is given with its conserved first and last residue. A D gene is named only where the DNA matches it firmly. The size entry is marked missing in some rows and otherwise reads once, few, many or a size class.

TRBJ2-7	once	-	TRBV7-2	CASSISGGFGYEQYF	TGTGCCAGCAGCATATCAGGGGGGTTCGGTTACGAGCAGTACTTC
TRBJ2-2	-	-	TRBV7-9	CASSSQNREYPGELFF	TGTGCCAGCAGCTCCCAAAACAGGGAGTATCCCGGGGAGCTGTTTTTT
TRBJ1-2	-	-	TRBV7-3	CASSRLTIYTF	TGTGCCAGCAGCCGCCTCACAATCTACACCTTC
TRBJ1-5	-	TRBD1	TRBV6-1	CASKRTGGGNQPQHF	TGTGCCAGCAAAAGGACAGGGGGGGGCAATCAGCCCCAGCATTTT
TRBJ2-2	-	TRBD1	TRBV11-3	CASSPGTGNTGELFF	TGTGCCAGCAGTCCCGGGACAGGGAACACCGGGGAGCTGTTTTTT
TRBJ1-1	-	TRBD1	TRBV28	CASSLLQGALNTEAFF	TGTGCCAGCAGTCTCCTACAGGGGGCTCTGAACACTGAAGCTTTCTTT
TRBJ2-1	-	TRBD1	TRBV14	CASSRDRTGRFF	TGTGCCAGCAGCCGCGATAGGACAGGGAGGTTCTTC
TRBJ2-3	-	TRBD2	TRBV30	CAWSSGLAGGPSSTDTQYF	TGTGCCTGGAGTTCAGGACTAGCGGGGGGGCCGTCTAGCACAGATACGCAGTATTTT
TRBJ1-2	-	-	TRBV6-5	CASSYGRGNGYTF	TGTGCCAGCAGTTACGGTAGGGGCAACGGCTACACCTTC
TRBJ1-6	-	-	TRBV30	CAWRRDTFPLHF	TGTGCCTGGAGAAGGGACACCTTTCCCCTCCACTTT
TRBJ2-7	-	TRBD1	TRBV13	CASSSPGQGAREQYF	TGTGCCAGCAGCTCGCCGGGACAGGGGGCTCGCGAGCAGTACTTC
TRBJ2-1	-	-	TRBV7-9	CASSLPFFRSSFHNEQFF	TGTGCCAGCAGCTTACCGTTCTTCCGCTCTAGTTTCCACAATGAGCAGTTCTTC
TRBJ1-4	once	-	TRBV7-2	CASSLVAEANEKLFF	TGTGCCAGCAGCTTAGTTGCGGAGGCTAATGAAAAACTGTTTTTT
TRBJ1-2	-	TRBD1	TRBV7-2	CASSSGGSNYGYTF	TGTGCCAGCAGCTCAGGGGGCTCTAACTATGGCTACACCTTC
TRBJ1-2	-	-	TRBV28	CAAWAGVIGNGYTF	TGTGCCGCCTGGGCAGGGGTCATCGGGAATGGCTACACCTTC
TRBJ2-6	-	-	TRBV4-3	CASSQFNVLLRGSGANVLTF	TGCGCCAGCAGCCAATTCAATGTCTTACTACGGGGCTCTGGGGCCAACGTCCTGACTTTC